These 9 T cell receptor beta chains came from one sample sequenced in a study of OX40 agonist ivuxolimab in advanced cancers. TCRdb's table, derived via immunoSEQ multiplex PCR, lists solely in-frame clones and lacks some. The table has about 45,000 clones, approximately 88% seen once; the top ten hold about 17%. Source: CD4+ or CD8+ T cells sorted from blood, taken in a trial of the OX40 agonist ivuxolimab. All receptors derive from an adult with an advanced solid tumor such as melanoma, head and neck, liver or kidney cancer.

This rearrangement joins TRBV6-1 to TRBJ1-1; D might be TRBD1 (5 bases). Trimming pared 3 bases from V and 10 bases from J, leaving 12 bases between. The length of the CDR3 is 12 residues. CDR1 and CDR2 (germline): MNHNS, SASEGT. The CDR3 nucleotides read TGTGCCAGCAGTGATATGACAGAGGGAGCTTTCTTT. It is translated as CASSDMTEGAFF.

The V and J genes are TRBV5-4 and TRBJ2-7; a possible D gene is TRBD1 (5 bases). The V gene lost 0 bases and the J gene lost 5 bases, with 15 bases spanning the gap. Germline assignment: CDR1 SGHNT and CDR2 YYREEE (reference sequence). The CDR3 sequence is 15 residues long. CDR3 in amino acids: CASSLGQNAGDEQYF. CDR3 DNA sequence: TGTGCCAGCAGCTTGGGACAGAATGCTGGAGACGAGCAGTACTTC.

The rearrangement uses TRBV27 and TRBJ2-2, with TRBD1 as a possible D gene (6 bases). The germline gives CDR1 MNHEY, CDR2 SMNVEV (reference sequence). CDR3 size: 14 residues. With 5 bases removed from V and 4 bases from J, the gap between germline ends came to 11 bases. CDR3 DNA sequence: TGTGCCAGCAGTCCGGGCAGGGGCACCGGGGAGCTGTTTTTT. It codes for CASSPGRGTGELFF.

This sequence joins TRBV29-1 and TRBJ1-2, with D maybe TRBD1 (6 bases). This CDR3 is built from 12 residues. CDR1 is SQVTM, CDR2 ANQGSEA, per germline. V dropped 6 bases and J dropped 3 bases, with 11 bases sitting between them. DNA of the CDR3: TGCAGCGTCTCGGGGGCAGACTATGGCTACACCTTC. Its protein is CSVSGADYGYTF.

The chain couples TRBV11-2 to TRBJ1-1; 7 positions agree with TRBD1. CDR3 length: 19 residues. V was pared by 0 bases and J by 2 bases, with 15 bases of the junction left unmatched. CDR1 is SGHAT and CDR2 is FQNNGV in the germline V gene. The CDR3: CASSLDYHDSGQPNTEAFF. CDR3 DNA sequence: TGTGCCAGCAGCTTAGATTACCACGATTCGGGACAGCCAAACACTGAAGCTTTCTTT.

This sequence joins TRBV27 and TRBJ1-2, with D uncertain. Germline CDR1 reads MNHEY; CDR2 reads SMNVEV (reference sequence). The length of the CDR3 is 13 residues. Trimming stripped 3 bases from V and 4 bases from J, with 9 bases between. The CDR3 DNA follows: TGTGCCAGCAGTTTCGGTCAGACCTATGGCTACACCTTC. Translating gives CASSFGQTYGYTF.

This clone was recorded a few times. The chain couples TRBV10-2 to TRBJ2-7; D perhaps matches TRBD2 (5 bases). CDR3 length equals 12 residues. Germline-derived CDR1 and CDR2 are WSHSY and SAAADI. V gave up 7 bases and J gave up 1 base, with 8 bases separating them. The CDR3 DNA follows: TGCGCCAGCATCGGGGAATCCTACGAGCAGTACTTC. Its protein is CASIGESYEQYF.

The chain employs TRBV13 and TRBJ2-7; a possible D gene is TRBD2 (5 bases). Trimming stripped 4 bases from V and 2 bases from J, with 15 bases between. CDR1 is PRHDT, CDR2 FYEKMQ, per germline (reference sequence). This CDR3 contains 15 residues. CDR3 DNA: TGTGCCAGCAGCTCTCCAGCGGATTATCCCTACGAGCAGTACTTC. This codes for CASSSPADYPYEQYF. The full variable domain, completed using reference TRBV13 and TRBJ2-7, is AAGVIQSPRHLIKEKRETATLKCYPIPRHDTVYWYQQGPGQDPQFLISFYEKMQSDKGSIPDRFSAQQFSDYHSELNMSSLELGDSALYFCASSSPADYPYEQYFGPGTRLTVT.

This sequence joins TRBV27 and TRBJ1-2, with TRBD1 as a possible D gene (5 bases). V lost 5 bases, J lost 5 bases, and 6 bases lay in between. This CDR3 is built from 11 residues. Germline V gene lookup returns CDR1 MNHEY and CDR2 SMNVEV (reference sequence). CDR3 DNA: TGTGCCAGCAGTAAGGGGTATGGCTACACCTTC. Translating it yields CASSKGYGYTF.